Listed below are T cell receptor beta chains from one sample, sequenced in a study of beta chain features in type 1 diabetes. Generated by immunoSEQ multiplex PCR, the TCRdb table keeps only in-frame clones and is missing some. The sample yields under 50,000 clones, 66% seen once. The sequencing sample was made of Tregs from blood. The source of these receptors is a woman aged 18-29 years with type 1 diabetes. The CDR3 runs from the conserved cysteine through the conserved F or W. The D gene is left open where the match is weak. Only part of the rows carry a size: once, few, many, or a class if the clone is expanded.

CASSHGTRAGPPTYEQYF	TGTGCCAGCAGCCACGGGACTCGCGCTGGGCCCCCGACCTACGAGCAGTACTTC	-	-	TRBV7-8	TRBJ2-7
CASSVAVASSGNTIYF	TGCGCCAGCAGCGTGGCCGTGGCCTCATCTGGAAACACCATATATTTT	-	-	TRBV5-1	TRBJ1-3
CASSFQRDSVEQYF	TGTGCCAGCAGCTTTCAGCGGGATAGTGTCGAGCAGTACTTC	few	TRBD2	TRBV7-9	TRBJ2-7
CAWGGQFSYNEQFF	TGTGCCTGGGGCGGACAGTTCTCCTACAATGAGCAGTTCTTC	-	-	TRBV30	TRBJ2-1
CASSPPGGRGADTQYF	TGTGCCAGCAGCCCACCGGGGGGCCGGGGGGCCGATACGCAGTATTTT	-	-	TRBV7-9	TRBJ2-3
CASSLDPGTTQETQYF	TGTGCCAGCAGCTTGGACCCCGGGACAACCCAAGAGACCCAGTACTTC	-	-	TRBV5-8	TRBJ2-5
CASSLGMYEQYF	TGTGCCAGCAGCTTGGGCATGTACGAGCAGTACTTC	-	-	TRBV7-2	TRBJ2-7
CASSRGDFVGEAFF	TGTGCCAGCAGCCGGGGAGATTTCGTCGGCGAGGCTTTCTTT	-	-	TRBV11-2	TRBJ1-1
CSAGRENIQYF	TGCAGTGCTGGGAGGGAAAACATTCAGTACTTC	-	TRBD2	TRBV20-1	TRBJ2-4
CASSLASGLDGFKFF	TGTGCCAGCAGCTTAGCTTCTGGACTGGACGGTTTTAAGTTCTTC	-	-	TRBV7-2	TRBJ2-1
CASSLDRVEKLFF	TGTGCCAGCAGCTTGGACAGGGTCGAAAAACTGTTTTTT	-	-	TRBV5-6	TRBJ1-4
CSVTRDLSSYEQYF	TGCAGCGTGACCCGGGACTTGAGCTCCTACGAGCAGTACTTC	-	-	TRBV29-1	TRBJ2-7
CASGGSATGELFF	TGTGCCAGCGGCGGGTCGGCCACCGGGGAGCTGTTTTTT	few	-	TRBV2	TRBJ2-2
CASSLAPSGRGYEQFF	TGCGCCAGCAGCTTGGCTCCTAGCGGGAGGGGTTATGAGCAGTTCTTC	-	TRBD2	TRBV5-1	TRBJ2-1
CASSGRDRHEAFF	TGCGCCAGCAGCGGCCGGGACAGACATGAAGCTTTCTTT	-	TRBD1	TRBV5-1	TRBJ1-1
CASSPPGQVYEQYF	TGTGCCAGCAGTCCCCCGGGACAGGTTTACGAGCAGTACTTC	-	TRBD1	TRBV28	TRBJ2-7
CASSLAPGNEQFF	TGTGCCAGCAGCTTAGCGCCCGGTAATGAGCAGTTCTTC	-	-	TRBV7-9	TRBJ2-1
CAINTRTNNEQFF	TGTGCCATCAACACTAGAACGAACAATGAGCAGTTCTTC	-	-	TRBV10-3	TRBJ2-1
CASSWSAGSAYNEQFF	TGCGCCAGCAGCTGGTCCGCGGGATCGGCCTACAATGAGCAGTTCTTC	-	-	TRBV5-1	TRBJ2-1
CASSRRLAAPYNEQFF	TGTGCCAGCAGCCGTCGCCTAGCGGCCCCCTACAATGAGCAGTTCTTC	-	TRBD2	TRBV7-9	TRBJ2-1
CASSLGDRFGYTF	TGTGCCAGCAGCTTAGGCGACAGATTCGGCTACACCTTC	-	-	TRBV11-2	TRBJ1-2
CASSQRTSGARELFF	TGTGCCAGCAGCCAAAGGACTAGCGGGGCTCGGGAGCTGTTTTTT	-	TRBD2	TRBV7-2	TRBJ2-2
CASSLGGHLRLSEQYF	TGTGCCAGCAGCCTAGGTGGGCATCTCAGACTAAGCGAGCAGTACTTC	-	-	TRBV7-9	TRBJ2-7
CASSLKGDRNTIYF	TGTGCCAGCAGCCTTAAAGGGGATAGAAACACCATATATTTT	-	-	TRBV9	TRBJ1-3
CASSGPGQGNTEAFF	TGTGCCAGCAGCGGTCCGGGACAGGGGAACACTGAAGCTTTCTTT	-	TRBD1	TRBV9	TRBJ1-1
CASSPILAGSFSYEQYF	TGTGCCAGCTCACCGATCCTAGCGGGGTCTTTTTCCTACGAGCAGTACTTC	-	TRBD2	TRBV18	TRBJ2-7
CASSKAGGVEQFF	TGTGCCAGCAGCAAAGCGGGAGGGGTTGAGCAGTTCTTC	-	TRBD2	TRBV5-6	TRBJ2-1
CASSSDRWNTEAFF	TGTGCCAGCAGCTCGGACAGATGGAACACTGAAGCTTTCTTT	few	-	TRBV7-9	TRBJ1-1
CASSEDFQREQYF	TGTGCCAGCAGTGAAGACTTCCAGAGGGAGCAGTACTTC	-	-	TRBV6-1	TRBJ2-7
CASSFWSAGGKGNEQFF	TGTGCCAGCAGCTTTTGGTCAGCGGGAGGAAAGGGGAATGAGCAGTTCTTC	once	TRBD2	TRBV5-4	TRBJ2-1
CASRPQGAIAPLHF	TGTGCCAGCAGACCTCAGGGGGCAATTGCACCCCTCCACTTT	-	TRBD1	TRBV6-6	TRBJ1-6
CSVRTGRVYEQYF	TGCAGCGTCCGGACAGGAAGGGTTTACGAGCAGTACTTC	-	TRBD1	TRBV29-1	TRBJ2-7
CASSLVPISYNEQFF	TGTGCCAGCAGCTTGGTCCCCATCTCCTACAATGAGCAGTTCTTC	-	-	TRBV5-6	TRBJ2-1
CATSLRGVNQPQHF	TGTGCCACCAGTCTTCGGGGGGTCAATCAGCCCCAGCATTTT	-	-	TRBV15	TRBJ1-5
CASSPPDRDEETQYF	TGTGCCAGCAGCCCCCCGGACAGGGATGAAGAGACCCAGTACTTC	once	TRBD1	TRBV5-6	TRBJ2-5